Shown below are 21 T cell receptor beta chains from a single sample sequenced in a study of shared clonotypes between healthy human individuals. The naive CD8 population came from CD45RO-negative cells selected for CCR7, without terminally differentiated effector memory CD45RA+ cells. TCRdb's table, derived via immunoSEQ multiplex PCR, lists solely in-frame clones and lacks some. The data show 2 million or so clones, with about 95% seen just once and roughly 1% held by the top ten. Sequencing was carried out using naive CD8+ T cells sorted from blood. These receptors all stem from a man younger than 35 in good health.

The chain joins TRBV2 to TRBJ2-7; D gene uncertain. The V gene's germline CDR1 is SNHLY and CDR2 FYNNEI. CDR3 length: 14 residues. The V end was cut by 7 bases, the J end by 0 bases, with 13 bases between. The CDR3 protein is CASTMTLSSYEQYF. The CDR3 region has the DNA TGTGCCAGCACTATGACGCTGAGCTCCTACGAGCAGTACTTC.

V and J are TRBV5-5 and TRBJ1-1; D unclear. The CDR3 is made up of 12 amino acids. Germline V lookup: CDR1 SGHKS, CDR2 YYEKEE (reference sequence). Deletions cut 2 bases from V and 7 bases from J, with 9 bases between. CDR3 loop: CASSFGGVEAFF. The DNA for the CDR3 is TGTGCCAGCAGCTTTGGCGGAGTTGAAGCTTTCTTT. The complete variable domain, with remaining parts taken from reference TRBV5-5 and TRBJ1-1, reads DAGVTQSPTHLIKTRGQQVTLRCSPISGHKSVSWYQQVLGQGPQFIFQYYEKEERGRGNFPDRFSARQFPNYSSELNVNALLLGDSALYLCASSFGGVEAFFGQGTRLTVV.

The chain employs TRBV6-5 and TRBJ2-3, with D hard to call. Germline CDR1 MNHEY, CDR2 SVGAGI. This CDR3 region has 14 residues. V lost 0 bases and J 5 bases, leaving 9 bases between the germline ends. The CDR3 DNA is TGTGCCAGCAGTTACTCATTGGGGATAGATACGCAGTATTTT. Translating it yields CASSYSLGIDTQYF.

The chain carries TRBV27 and TRBJ1-1; 7 nucleotides align to TRBD1. CDR1 is MNHEY and CDR2 is SMNVEV in the germline V gene (reference sequence). Trimming cost V 2 bases and J 1 base; bases outside gene matches: 10. This CDR3 region has 17 residues. The CDR3 region is CASSLHDPGQKNTEAFF. The CDR3 nucleotides are TGTGCCAGCAGTTTACACGATCCGGGACAGAAGAACACTGAAGCTTTCTTT.

A note on this clone: This sample includes further DNA sequences coding for the same CDR3. The chain combines TRBV7-9 with TRBJ2-1; no firm D call. Deletions cut 2 bases from V and 1 base from J, with 6 bases between. Germline V lookup: CDR1 SEHNR, CDR2 FQNEAQ (reference sequence). The CDR3 spans 14 residues. Written as DNA, the CDR3 is TGTGCCAGCAGCTTAACGGAATCCTACAATGAGCAGTTCTTC. Amino acids: CASSLTESYNEQFF.

The chain has TRBV11-2 and TRBJ1-2, with D uncertain. The V gene's germline CDR1 is SGHAT and CDR2 FQNNGV. V dropped 5 bases and J dropped 3 bases, with 16 bases sitting between them. This CDR3 has 15 amino acids. In DNA form, the CDR3 reads TGTGCCAGCAGCCCCACCGAGGGTCTGGACTATGGCTACACCTTC. It specifies CASSPTEGLDYGYTF. Full variable domain (missing parts from reference TRBV11-2 and TRBJ1-2): EAGVAQSPRYKIIEKRQSVAFWCNPISGHATLYWYQQILGQGPKLLIQFQNNGVVDDSQLPKDRFSAERLKGVDSTLKIQPAKLEDSAVYLCASSPTEGLDYGYTFGSGTRLTVV.

The chain links TRBV29-1 to TRBJ2-7, with D perhaps being TRBD1 or TRBD2 (5 bases each). V was pared by 7 bases and J by 5 bases, with 21 bases between. CDR3 length equals 14 residues. The V gene's germline CDR1 is SQVTM and CDR2 ANQGSEA. The CDR3 protein is CSATPGGQGHEQYF. The CDR3 DNA sequence: TGCAGCGCTACCCCCGGTGGGCAGGGACACGAGCAGTACTTC.

CDR3: CASSLVGGTEQYF. In DNA form, the CDR3 reads TGTGCCAGCAGCTTAGTGGGGGGGACCGAGCAGTACTTC. The rearrangement links TRBV11-2 to TRBJ2-7, with 7 bases fitting TRBD2. The CDR3 sequence is 13 residues long. CDR1 is SGHAT and CDR2 is FQNNGV in the germline V gene. V shed 1 base and J 6 bases; nucleotides not matched to a gene: 3. Looking up the rest from reference TRBV11-2 and TRBJ2-7 gives the full variable domain: EAGVAQSPRYKIIEKRQSVAFWCNPISGHATLYWYQQILGQGPKLLIQFQNNGVVDDSQLPKDRFSAERLKGVDSTLKIQPAKLEDSAVYLCASSLVGGTEQYFGPGTRLTVT.

As for this clone: The same CDR3 also results from other DNA sequences found in this sample. Here the CDR3 DNA reads TGCGCCAGCAGCTTGGCCTTTTCCACAGATACGCAGTATTTT. Translation: CASSLAFSTDTQYF. V gene TRBV5-1 combines with J gene TRBJ2-3; D remains unclear. Trimming took 0 bases from V and 2 from J, leaving 7 bases between them. This CDR3 spans 14 amino acids. The V gene's germline CDR1 is SGHRS and CDR2 YFSETQ.

The chain combines TRBV4-3 with TRBJ2-3; tentatively, D is TRBD1 (5 bases). V was clipped by 8 bases and J by 2 bases, with 14 bases between them. Per the germline V gene, CDR1 is LGHNA and CDR2 is YSLEER. The CDR3 has 14 residues. Written as DNA, the CDR3 is TGCGCCAGCCTTGCAGGGTATGCCACAGATACGCAGTATTTT. This sequence encodes CASLAGYATDTQYF.

In the case of this clone: A read error is possible here, since a much larger clone lies one base away. The V call is TRBV9, the J call TRBJ2-7; possibly TRBD1 for D (6 bases). V was clipped by 4 bases and J by 0 bases, with 8 bases between them. Per the germline V gene, CDR1 is SGDLS and CDR2 is YYNGEE. The CDR3 totals 13 residues. The CDR3 is CASSLDSSYEQYF. In nucleotides, the CDR3 is TGTGCCAGCAGCCTGGACAGCTCCTACGAGCAGTACTTC. The full variable domain, with the rest looked up from reference TRBV9 and TRBJ2-7, is DSGVTQTPKHLITATGQRVTLRCSPRSGDLSVYWYQQSLDQGLQFLIQYYNGEERAKGNILERFSAQQFPDLHSELNLSSLELGDSALYFCASSLDSSYEQYFGPGTRLTVT.

The chain uses TRBV7-8 and TRBJ1-4; D call uncertain. The germline V gene encodes CDR1 SGHVS and CDR2 FQNEAQ. This CDR3 comprises 16 residues. Trimming removed 4 bases from V and 0 bases from J, with 12 bases in between. CDR3: CASSSTRFATNEKLFF. The CDR3 nucleotides are TGTGCCAGCAGCTCCACCCGATTTGCAACTAATGAAAAACTGTTTTTT.

This clone was recorded once. The chain employs TRBV6-5 and TRBJ2-7, with D maybe TRBD2 (6 bases). Trimming took 0 bases from V and 6 from J, leaving 12 bases between them. Germline V gives CDR1 MNHEY, CDR2 SVGAGI. The CDR3 loop spans 14 amino acids. The CDR3 loop reads CASSYSSGGTEQYF. As DNA, the CDR3 is TGTGCCAGCAGTTACTCGTCAGGAGGGACCGAGCAGTACTTC.

The chain recombines TRBV13 with TRBJ2-7; possible D gene TRBD2, 5 bases. V was shortened by 4 bases and J by 2 bases, with 12 bases between the two germline ends. Germline V gene lookup returns CDR1 PRHDT and CDR2 FYEKMQ (reference sequence). The CDR3 sequence is 14 residues long. CDR3 sequence (DNA): TGTGCCAGCAGCTCTTGGACTTCCGCCTACGAGCAGTACTTC. It codes for CASSSWTSAYEQYF.

The chain links TRBV10-2 to TRBJ2-1, with 13 nucleotides matching TRBD2. Losses at the gene ends were 6 bases for V and 0 bases for J; bases not matched to a gene: 11. Germline V gene sequence: CDR1 WSHSY, CDR2 SAAADI. CDR3 length equals 19 residues. CDR3 nucleotide sequence: TGCGCCAGCAGAACCGGGACTAGCGGGGACCACGGCTCCTACAATGAGCAGTTCTTC. Protein: CASRTGTSGDHGSYNEQFF.

The rearrangement uses TRBV13 and TRBJ2-1; D gene uncertain. Germline V CDR1 and CDR2: PRHDT, FYEKMQ (reference sequence). Trimming cost V 2 bases and J 9 bases, with 14 bases left between them. CDR3 size: 14 residues. The CDR3 nucleotides are TGTGCCAGCAGCTTAAAATTGGATTGGGTTGAGCAGTTCTTC. Translated, it gives CASSLKLDWVEQFF.

This rearrangement joins TRBV11-2 to TRBJ2-1; D gene uncertain. Germline V gene sequence: CDR1 SGHAT, CDR2 FQNNGV. The CDR3 runs to 15 residues. V was pared by 6 bases and J by 2 bases, with 14 bases between. The CDR3 bases are TGTGCCAGCAGGGCTAAAAACAGCGCCTACAATGAGCAGTTCTTC. It is translated as CASRAKNSAYNEQFF. The full variable domain, in which reference TRBV11-2 and TRBJ2-1 provide the parts outside the CDR3, is EAGVAQSPRYKIIEKRQSVAFWCNPISGHATLYWYQQILGQGPKLLIQFQNNGVVDDSQLPKDRFSAERLKGVDSTLKIQPAKLEDSAVYLCASRAKNSAYNEQFFGPGTRLTVL.

This clone is a singleton in its sample. V usage is TRBV9 and J usage is TRBJ2-7; the D is unclear. V was trimmed by 0 bases and J by 0 bases, leaving 10 bases between them. The CDR3 totals 15 residues. Germline values: CDR1 SGDLS, CDR2 YYNGEE. The CDR3 sequence is CASSVAAESSYEQYF. Here the CDR3 DNA reads TGTGCCAGCAGCGTAGCGGCAGAAAGCTCCTACGAGCAGTACTTC.

The V gene is TRBV11-3, the J gene TRBJ1-4; D is ambiguous. The CDR3 is 14 residues long. Per germline, CDR1 SGHNT and CDR2 YENEEA. V was cut by 6 bases and J by 1 base, with 9 bases left in between. DNA of the CDR3: TGTGCCAGCAGTCGTGGGGAAACTAATGAAAAACTGTTTTTT. This sequence encodes CASSRGETNEKLFF.

This clone was seen once. The chain recombines TRBV30 with TRBJ2-3; TRBD2 is a possible D gene (6 bases). This CDR3 is 14 amino acids long. V shed 0 bases and J shed 5 bases, with 12 bases lying between them. Germline-derived CDR1 and CDR2 are GTSNPN and SVGIG (reference sequence). Here the CDR3 DNA reads TGTGCCTGGAGTGTATATTTAGCGGTAGATACGCAGTATTTT. Translating it yields CAWSVYLAVDTQYF.

The chain carries TRBV7-9 and TRBJ2-1; D is ambiguous. The CDR3 spans 18 residues. V lost 3 bases, J lost 7 bases, and 25 bases lay in between. Germline assignment: CDR1 SEHNR and CDR2 FQNEAQ (reference sequence). The CDR3 loop is CASSFTPSGPWAHNEQFF. Written as DNA, the CDR3 is TGTGCCAGCAGCTTTACCCCGAGTGGCCCTTGGGCCCATAATGAGCAGTTCTTC. The full variable domain, rest sourced from reference TRBV7-9 and TRBJ2-1, is DTGVSQNPRHKITKRGQNVTFRCDPISEHNRLYWYRQTLGQGPEFLTYFQNEAQLEKSRLLSDRFSAERPKGSFSTLEIQRTEQGDSAMYLCASSFTPSGPWAHNEQFFGPGTRLTVL.